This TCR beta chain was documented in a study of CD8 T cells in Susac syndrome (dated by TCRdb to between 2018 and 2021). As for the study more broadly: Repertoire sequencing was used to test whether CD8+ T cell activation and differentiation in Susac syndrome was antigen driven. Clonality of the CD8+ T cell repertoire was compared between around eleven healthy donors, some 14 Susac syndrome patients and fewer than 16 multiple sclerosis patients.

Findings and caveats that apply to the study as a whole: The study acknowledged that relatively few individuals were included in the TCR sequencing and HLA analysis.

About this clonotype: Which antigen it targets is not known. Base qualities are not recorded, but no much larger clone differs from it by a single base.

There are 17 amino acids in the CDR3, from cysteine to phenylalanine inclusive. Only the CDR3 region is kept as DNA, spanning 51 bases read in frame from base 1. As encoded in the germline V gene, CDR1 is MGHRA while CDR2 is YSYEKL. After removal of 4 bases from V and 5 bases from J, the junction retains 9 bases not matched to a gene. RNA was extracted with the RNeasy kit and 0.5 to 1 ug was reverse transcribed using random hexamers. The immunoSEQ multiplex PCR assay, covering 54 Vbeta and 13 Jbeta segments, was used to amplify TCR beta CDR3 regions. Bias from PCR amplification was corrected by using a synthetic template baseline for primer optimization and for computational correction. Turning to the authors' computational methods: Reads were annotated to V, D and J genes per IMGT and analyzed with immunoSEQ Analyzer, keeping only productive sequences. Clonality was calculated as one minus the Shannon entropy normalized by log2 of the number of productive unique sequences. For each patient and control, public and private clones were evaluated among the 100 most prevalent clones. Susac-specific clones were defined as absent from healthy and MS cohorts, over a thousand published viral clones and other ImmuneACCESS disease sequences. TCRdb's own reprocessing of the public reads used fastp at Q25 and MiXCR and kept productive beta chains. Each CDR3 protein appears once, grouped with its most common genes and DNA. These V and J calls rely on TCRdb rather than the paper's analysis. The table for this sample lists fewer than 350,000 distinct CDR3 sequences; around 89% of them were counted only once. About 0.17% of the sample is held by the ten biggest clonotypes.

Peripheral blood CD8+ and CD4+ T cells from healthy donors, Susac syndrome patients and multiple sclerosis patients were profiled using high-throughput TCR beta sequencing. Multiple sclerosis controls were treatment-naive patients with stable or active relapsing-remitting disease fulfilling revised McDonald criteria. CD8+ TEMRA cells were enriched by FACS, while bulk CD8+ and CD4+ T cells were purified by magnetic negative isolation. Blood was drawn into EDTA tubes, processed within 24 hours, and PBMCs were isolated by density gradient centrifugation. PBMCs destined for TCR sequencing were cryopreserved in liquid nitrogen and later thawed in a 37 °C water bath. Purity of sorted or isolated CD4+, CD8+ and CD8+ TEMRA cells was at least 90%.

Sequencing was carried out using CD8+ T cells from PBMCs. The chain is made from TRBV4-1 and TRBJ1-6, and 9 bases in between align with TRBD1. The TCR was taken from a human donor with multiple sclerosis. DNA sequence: TGCGCCAGCAGCCTGATTGGACAGGGGCGAAATAATTCACCCCTCCACTTT. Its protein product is CASSLIGQGRNNSPLHF.